The 25 T cell receptor beta chains listed next were all sequenced from one sample in a study of PD-L1 blockade in urothelial cancer. The time point denotes: pretreatment peripheral blood. Libraries were prepared by immunoSEQ multiplex PCR; TCRdb keeps only in-frame clonotypes and omits some of them. Of 60,000 or so clones listed, about 85% are singletons. The material was PBMCs, obtained around atezolizumab (anti-PD-L1) treatment. These receptors all stem from a man aged 65 to 79 with urothelial cancer.

By proportion, this clone is medium-sized (0.01 to 0.1%). The chain has TRBV4-2 and TRBJ1-1; D is unclear. This CDR3 has 12 residues. The germline V and J ends were trimmed by 1 base and 7 bases, with 7 bases remaining between them. Germline-derived CDR1 and CDR2 are LGHNA and YNFKEQ. CDR3: CASSQGGIEAFF. As DNA, the CDR3 is TGTGCCAGCAGCCAAGGAGGGATTGAAGCTTTCTTT.

This chain connects TRBV6-5 to TRBJ1-2; 7 bases match TRBD1. This CDR3 spans 15 amino acids. With V trimmed by 5 bases and J by 2 bases, 8 bases remained unmatched. Germline assignment: CDR1 MNHEY and CDR2 SVGAGI. CDR3 coding DNA: TGTGCCAGCAGTAAACGCCGGGACAGCAACTATGGCTACACCTTC. It codes for CASSKRRDSNYGYTF.

The CDR3, as DNA: TGTGCCACCAGCAGAGAGGGCGGGGAGCAGTACTTC. Protein product: CATSREGGEQYF. The chain has TRBV15 and TRBJ2-7; D possibly corresponds to TRBD2 (5 bases). The V gene's germline CDR1 is LNHNV and CDR2 YYDKDF (reference sequence). Trimming pared 0 bases from V and 7 bases from J, leaving 7 bases between. The CDR3 is 12 amino acids.

This clone was recorded only once. V and J are TRBV15 and TRBJ2-7; 8 bases align to TRBD2. The V and J ends lost 5 bases and 4 bases, in that order; junction bases with no gene match: 7. The CDR3 totals 14 residues. In germline, CDR1 is LNHNV, CDR2 YYDKDF (reference sequence). CDR3 loop: CATSPGSGSYEQYF. In DNA form, the CDR3 reads TGTGCCACCAGCCCAGGAAGCGGGAGTTACGAGCAGTACTTC. Together with reference TRBV15 and TRBJ2-7, the CDR3 gives the full variable domain: DAMVIQNPRYQVTQFGKPVTLSCSQTLNHNVMYWYQQKSSQAPKLLFHYYDKDFNNEADTPDNFQSRRPNTSFCFLDIRSPGLGDTAMYLCATSPGSGSYEQYFGPGTRLTVT.

The J gene is TRBJ2-2, the V gene TRBV6-1, with TRBD1 as a possible D gene (5 bases). The V gene's germline CDR1 is MNHNS and CDR2 SASEGT. V was cut by 3 bases and J by 0 bases, with 5 bases left in between. The CDR3 consists of 14 residues. The CDR3 loop is CASSETANTGELFF. CDR3 nucleotide sequence: TGTGCCAGCAGTGAGACAGCGAACACCGGGGAGCTGTTTTTT.

The V and J genes are TRBV21-1 and TRBJ1-1; TRBD1 reflects the table's D call only, with no check against the DNA. TRBV21-1 is marked as a pseudogene. CDR3 length: 17 amino acids. This chain's CDR3 is CASSKVGDRSLNTEAFF. The CDR3 DNA reads TGTGCCAGCAGCAAAGTGGGGGACAGATCCTTGAACACTGAAGCTTTCTTT.

The chain has TRBV9 and TRBJ2-1; 8 bases agree with TRBD1. V trimming: 4 bases; J trimming: 7 bases; junction bases outside the gene matches: 7. CDR3 size: 14 residues. Germline loops: CDR1 SGDLS, CDR2 YYNGEE. The CDR3 protein is CASSPRTGTNEQFF. The CDR3 DNA reads as TGTGCCAGCAGCCCCCGGACAGGGACTAATGAGCAGTTCTTC.

The rearrangement joins TRBV28 to TRBJ2-4, with D unresolved. Per germline, CDR1 MDHEN and CDR2 SYDVKM. The V end was cut by 5 bases, the J end by 7 bases, with 12 bases between. The CDR3 spans 13 residues. CDR3 nucleotides: TGTGCCAGCAGTCGGAGCCCCGGGAACATTCAGTACTTC. Residues: CASSRSPGNIQYF.

J is TRBJ1-3 and V is TRBV7-6; no firm D call. Trimming removed 5 bases at V and 4 bases at J, with 18 bases between. Germline V gene lookup returns CDR1 SGHVS and CDR2 FNYEAQ. This CDR3 contains 16 residues. The CDR3 reads CASSPGLTPGGNTIYF. The CDR3, as DNA: TGTGCCAGCAGCCCCGGACTGACCCCTGGAGGAAACACCATATATTTT.

The chain couples TRBV5-1 to TRBJ2-5, with D perhaps TRBD2 (7 bases). In germline, CDR1 is SGHRS, CDR2 YFSETQ. The V gene lost 0 bases and the J gene lost 1 base, with 16 bases spanning the gap. The CDR3 consists of 17 residues. The CDR3 DNA follows: TGCGCCAGCAGCTTGGCCAAGGGGGGGGCCCCCCAAGAGACCCAGTACTTC. Its translation is CASSLAKGGAPQETQYF.

This sequence joins TRBV19 and TRBJ1-1; D is ambiguous. V was cut by 5 bases and J by 2 bases, with 9 bases left in between. Germline CDR1 is LNHDA and CDR2 is SQIVND (reference sequence). The CDR3 runs 13 residues. The CDR3 coding sequence is TGTGCCAGTAGTTTGTCCCCAAACACTGAAGCTTTCTTT. This translates into CASSLSPNTEAFF.

The chain carries TRBV7-9 and TRBJ2-1; possible D gene TRBD2, 6 bases. CDR3 length: 11 residues. Deletions cut 6 bases from V and 9 bases from J, with 9 bases between. Germline-derived CDR1 and CDR2 are SEHNR and FQNEAQ (reference sequence). CDR3 DNA: TGTGCCAGCAGGGGGGGACCTGAGCAGTTCTTC. This translates into CASRGGPEQFF.

J is TRBJ1-2 and V is TRBV5-1; no definite D call. V was pared by 4 bases and J by 4 bases, with 11 bases between. This CDR3 contains 13 residues. In germline, CDR1 is SGHRS, CDR2 YFSETQ. CDR3 sequence: CASSPDTPYGYTF. Here the CDR3 DNA reads TGCGCCAGCAGCCCCGACACTCCCTATGGCTACACCTTC.

The chain has TRBV29-1 and TRBJ2-7; 9 bases line up with TRBD1. Trimming at V came to 7 bases and at J to 6 bases, leaving 10 bases not matched to a gene. This CDR3 region has 13 residues. Germline V gene data show CDR1 as SQVTM and CDR2 as ANQGSEA. The CDR3 protein is CSAGTGKGPEQYF. CDR3 in DNA: TGCAGCGCTGGGACAGGGAAGGGACCCGAGCAGTACTTC.

This clone showed up just once. The chain recombines TRBV7-3 with TRBJ2-1; 16 positions agree with TRBD2. Unmatched junction bases numbered 3, after V lost 5 bases and J lost 8 bases. The CDR3 is 15 amino acids. Germline V gene lookup returns CDR1 SGHTA and CDR2 FQGTGA. The DNA of the CDR3 is TGTGCCAGCAGCCGGGGACTAGCGGGAGGGGATGAGCAGTTCTTC. This translates into CASSRGLAGGDEQFF.

This chain uses TRBV9 with TRBJ2-4; 8 bases align to TRBD2. J gave up 8 bases and V 0 bases, and 7 bases lay outside the gene matches. CDR1 is SGDLS and CDR2 is YYNGEE in the germline V gene. The CDR3 runs to 15 residues. CDR3 in amino acids: CASSVDGGRGDIQYF. DNA for the CDR3: TGTGCCAGCAGCGTAGACGGCGGGCGGGGGGACATTCAGTACTTC.

This sequence joins TRBV27 and TRBJ2-7; perhaps TRBD1 as D (5 bases). Germline V gene data show CDR1 as MNHEY and CDR2 as SMNVEV (reference sequence). V lost 4 bases and J 2 bases, leaving 12 bases between the germline ends. CDR3 size: 14 residues. CDR3 protein: CASSSSDRAYEQYF. Written as DNA, the CDR3 is TGTGCCAGCAGTTCCTCCGACAGAGCCTACGAGCAGTACTTC.

The rearrangement links TRBV4-2 to TRBJ2-1; D is unclear. The CDR3 has 15 residues. V was pared by 1 base and J by 2 bases, with 9 bases between. CDR1 is LGHNA and CDR2 is YNFKEQ in the germline V gene. CDR3 sequence (DNA): TGTGCCAGCAGCCAAGCACAGTTAACCTACAATGAGCAGTTCTTC. Protein product: CASSQAQLTYNEQFF.

V usage is TRBV18 and J usage is TRBJ2-1, with D possibly being TRBD2 (6 bases). The CDR3 has 16 residues. Trimming removed 3 bases from V and 7 bases from J, with 19 bases in between. CDR1 and CDR2 (germline): KGHSH, LQKENI. CDR3 loop: CASSPFLDLEGNEQFF. For the CDR3, the DNA is TGTGCCAGCTCACCCTTTCTAGACCTGGAGGGGAATGAGCAGTTCTTC.

V is TRBV19 and J is TRBJ2-1, with TRBD2 as a possible D gene (5 bases). Germline CDR1 reads LNHDA; CDR2 reads SQIVND (reference sequence). The V and J ends lost 7 bases and 9 bases respectively, with 19 bases between them. This CDR3 comprises 14 residues. The CDR3 loop reads CASTPAGQGLEQFF. CDR3 DNA: TGTGCCAGTACCCCCGCGGGCCAAGGGCTTGAGCAGTTCTTC.

The chain uses TRBV6-1 and TRBJ1-3; 12 bases line up with TRBD1. Trimming removed 0 bases from V and 1 base from J; junction bases left unmatched: 4. In germline, CDR1 is MNHNS, CDR2 SASEGT. The CDR3 is 18 residues long. The CDR3 coding sequence is TGTGCCAGCAGTGAAGCGCGGGGACAGGGGGCGTCTGGAAACACCATATATTTT. Protein product: CASSEARGQGASGNTIYF.

CDR3 in amino acids: CASRGRAGEQYF. CDR3 DNA sequence: TGTGCCAGCAGGGGGAGGGCCGGGGAGCAGTACTTC. This chain uses TRBV28 with TRBJ2-7; 7 bases line up with TRBD2. The germline gives CDR1 MDHEN, CDR2 SYDVKM. This CDR3 spans 12 amino acids. V gave up 6 bases and J gave up 7 bases; unmatched junction bases: 6.

This clone was seen a few times. CDR3 residues: CASSERTGGRKTQYF. DNA for the CDR3: TGCGCCAGCAGTGAGAGGACAGGGGGCAGGAAGACCCAGTACTTC. This sequence joins TRBV10-1 and TRBJ2-5; the match to TRBD1 covers 11 bases. The CDR3 consists of 15 residues. CDR1 is WNHNN, CDR2 SYGVQD, per germline (reference sequence). Germline trimming cut 2 bases from V and 6 bases from J; bases unmatched to any gene: 5.

The chain joins TRBV5-4 to TRBJ1-3; D perhaps matches TRBD1 (6 bases). The ends were cut back, 0 bases at V and 4 bases at J, with 11 bases in the middle. Germline CDR1 is SGHNT and CDR2 is YYREEE (reference sequence). This CDR3 spans 15 amino acids. CDR3 DNA sequence: TGTGCCAGCAGCTTGGCGCAGGGGCCAGGAAACACCATATATTTT. Its translation: CASSLAQGPGNTIYF. The full variable domain, completed using reference TRBV5-4 and TRBJ1-3, is ETGVTQSPTHLIKTRGQQVTLRCSSQSGHNTVSWYQQALGQGPQFIFQYYREEENGRGNFPPRFSGLQFPNYSSELNVNALELDDSALYLCASSLAQGPGNTIYFGEGSWLTVV.

The rearrangement uses TRBV6-1 and TRBJ2-2; tentatively, D is TRBD1 (5 bases). Germline assignment: CDR1 MNHNS and CDR2 SASEGT. CDR3 length equals 17 residues. Between the trimmed V and J ends, which lost 1 base and 1 base, there was a span of 13 bases. The CDR3 is CASSEGMGPKNTGELFF. The DNA for the CDR3 is TGTGCCAGCAGTGAAGGGATGGGGCCGAAGAACACCGGGGAGCTGTTTTTT.